This is a list of T cell receptor beta chains from one sample in a study of blood T cell repertoires in COVID-19. Here immunoSEQ multiplex PCR was the method, and the copy in TCRdb shows in-frame clones only, minus some. The sample records 95,000 to 130,000 clones, 70% to 85% being singletons. The sample consisted of peripheral blood. The origin of the receptors is a man between 65 and 85 years old with active or convalescent COVID-19. The CDR3 runs from the conserved cysteine through the conserved F or W. D genes are given only for firm matches. Only some rows state a clone size, as once, few, many or a class for expanded clones.

TRBJ2-7,.,TRBV15,.,TGTGCCACCAGCTCGACAGGTACTAAAGGAGGTCGGGCCTACGAGCAGTACTTC,CATSSTGTKGGRAYEQYF
TRBJ1-1,.,TRBV5-1,TRBD1,TGCGCCAGCAGAGCCGGGACAGGGAACCTTGAAGCTTTCTTT,CASRAGTGNLEAFF
TRBJ2-3,.,TRBV28,.,TGTGCCAGCAGTCCCTATAGGGGCGCTTCCAGCACAGATACGCAGTATTTT,CASSPYRGASSTDTQYF
TRBJ2-2,.,TRBV28,.,TGTGCCAGCAGTTCACCCAGCGGGTCAGAAAACACCGGGGAGCTGTTTTTT,CASSSPSGSENTGELFF
TRBJ2-1,many,TRBV4-3,.,TGCGCCAGCAGCCAAGTTCCCAGGGGATACAATGAGCAGTTCTTC,CASSQVPRGYNEQFF
TRBJ2-7,once,TRBV28,TRBD1,TGTGCCAGCACGCGACAGGGAATAAACTACGAGCAGTACTTC,CASTRQGINYEQYF
TRBJ2-7,.,TRBV6-5,.,TGTGCCAGCAGCGGGATTTACGAGCAGTACTTC,CASSGIYEQYF
TRBJ2-3,.,TRBV5-1,TRBD1,TGCGCCAGCAGCCTCTGGGGACAGGCCACAGATACGCAGTATTTT,CASSLWGQATDTQYF
TRBJ2-4,.,TRBV7-2,.,TGTGCCAGCAGCTCAGGGCTGGAAAACATTCAGTACTTC,CASSSGLENIQYF
TRBJ2-5,.,TRBV11-3,.,TGTGCCAGCAGGTCTTCGGGGCAAGAGACCCAGTACTTC,CASRSSGQETQYF
TRBJ2-7,.,TRBV4-1,.,TGCGCCAGCAGCCGGACAGAAAGCTACGAGCAGTACTTC,CASSRTESYEQYF
TRBJ2-1,.,TRBV5-4,TRBD2,TGTGCCAGCAGCTTGAGGACTAGCGGGAGGAGGAATGAGCAGTTCTTC,CASSLRTSGRRNEQFF
TRBJ2-2,.,TRBV7-9,.,TGTGCCAGCAGCAGTAAAGGACTAATTACCGGGGAGCTGTTTTTT,CASSSKGLITGELFF
TRBJ2-4,.,TRBV9,.,TGTGCCAGCAGCTCCCCGTGGGGGGAAAACATTCAGTACTTC,CASSSPWGENIQYF
TRBJ2-5,.,TRBV7-2,TRBD1,TGTGCCAGCGGGGCCCAGGGGGTGAAGACCCAGTACTTC,CASGAQGVKTQYF
TRBJ2-3,.,TRBV28,TRBD1,TGTGCCAGCAGTTTAAAAGTTGGGACAGGGTTTGCGGGGGATTCCCCCGATAGGGATACGCAGTATTTT,CASSLKVGTGFAGDSPDRDTQYF
TRBJ1-6,few,TRBV7-9,.,TGTGCCAGCAGCTTATTGGTTACGCGAGCTTCACCCCTCCACTTT,CASSLLVTRASPLHF
TRBJ2-7,.,TRBV6-1,.,TGTGCCAGCAGTGAAATACAAACGGGAAGGTACGAGCAGTACTTC,CASSEIQTGRYEQYF
TRBJ1-5,once,TRBV4-3,.,TGCGCCAGCAGCCGGGGCACAATCAATCAGCCCCAGCATTTT,CASSRGTINQPQHF
TRBJ2-3,.,TRBV29-1,.,TGCAGCGTTGTTTCCCGAGGGAGAGATACGCAGTATTTT,CSVVSRGRDTQYF
TRBJ2-3,.,TRBV5-1,TRBD2,TGCGCCAGCAGCTTGAAGGGACTAGCGGGGGGTTTGGTAGATACGCAGTATTTT,CASSLKGLAGGLVDTQYF
TRBJ1-1,.,TRBV6-1,TRBD1,TGTGCCAGCAGTGAAGCGTTCCTGACAGGGCCGGGTTTTAGGGGGGCTTTCTTT,CASSEAFLTGPGFRGAFF
TRBJ2-3,.,TRBV3-1/TRBV3-2,.,TGTGCCAGCAGCTTCGCAGATACGCAGTATTTT,CASSFADTQYF
TRBJ2-1,.,TRBV28,.,TGTGCCAGCAGTTTAGCAGGGAATGAGCAGTTCTTC,CASSLAGNEQFF
TRBJ2-7,.,TRBV10-3,.,TGTGCCATCAGTGAGTCGAAGAGCCTAGAAGAGCAGTACTTC,CAISESKSLEEQYF
TRBJ2-7,.,TRBV3-1/TRBV3-2,TRBD1,TGTGCCAGCAGCCAAGGATGGACAGGGGGGATTAGCTCCTACGAGCAGTACTTC,CASSQGWTGGISSYEQYF
TRBJ2-1,.,TRBV7-2,TRBD2,TGTGCCAGCAGCTACAGAGGAATAGCGGGAGGTACTTACAATGAGCAGTTCTTC,CASSYRGIAGGTYNEQFF
TRBJ1-2,once,TRBV6-5,TRBD1,TGTGCCAGCAGTTACCATGACAGGGACGGCTACACCTTC,CASSYHDRDGYTF
TRBJ2-1,.,TRBV7-2,TRBD1,TGTGCCAGCAGCTCAGGGGGCGCCTACAATGAGCAGTTCTTC,CASSSGGAYNEQFF
TRBJ1-2,.,TRBV10-3,.,TGTGCCATCAGCCCAACAGGGTATGAAGGCTACACCTTC,CAISPTGYEGYTF
TRBJ1-1,few,TRBV18,.,TGTGCCAGCTCACCAATTCTCGACAGGCCGAGTGAAGCTTTCTTT,CASSPILDRPSEAFF
TRBJ2-1,.,TRBV7-8,TRBD2,TGTGCCAGCAGCTTAGGATCCGGTGGACTAGCGGGAGGATTCTTC,CASSLGSGGLAGGFF
TRBJ1-1,.,TRBV12-5,.,TGTGCTAGTGGCCGAGGCGGGGCTGAGGGCACTGAAGCTTTCTTT,CASGRGGAEGTEAFF
TRBJ1-1,.,TRBV2,.,TGTGCCAGCAGTGAGCAGGTGAGGAACACTGAAGCTTTCTTT,CASSEQVRNTEAFF
TRBJ1-1,.,TRBV7-9,TRBD1,TGTGCCAGCAGCCCCTTGGACAGGGTCACTGAAGCTTTCTTT,CASSPLDRVTEAFF
TRBJ1-2,few,TRBV2,.,TGTGCCAGCCTTACAGGGTTCGATGGCTACACCTTC,CASLTGFDGYTF
TRBJ1-3,.,TRBV18,.,TGTGCCAGCTCACTATTCGGGACTTCTAGCTCTGGAAACACCATATATTTT,CASSLFGTSSSGNTIYF
TRBJ2-5,.,TRBV4-2,TRBD2,TGTGCCAGCAGCCAGGCCGGGACTAGCGAGATAAGACAAGAGACCCAGTACTTC,CASSQAGTSEIRQETQYF
TRBJ1-1,.,TRBV10-3,TRBD1,TGTGCCATCAGCTTACAGGGGGCCAACACTGAAGCTTTCTTT,CAISLQGANTEAFF
TRBJ2-2,.,TRBV9,.,TGTGCCAGCAGCGTAGGTCCCGAGGGATTCGGGGAGCTGTTTTTT,CASSVGPEGFGELFF
TRBJ1-4,.,TRBV11-3,TRBD1,TGTGCCAGCAGCTACGGGACAGGCTACGATAATGAAAAACTGTTTTTT,CASSYGTGYDNEKLFF
TRBJ2-2,.,TRBV6-6,.,TGTGCCAGCCTACGAGGGGAGGCCGGGGAGCTGTTTTTT,CASLRGEAGELFF
TRBJ2-7,.,TRBV11-2,.,TGTGCCAGCAGCGAAAGGCTAGCGTACTCCTACGAGCAGTACTTC,CASSERLAYSYEQYF
TRBJ1-2,.,TRBV29-1,TRBD1,TGCAGCGTAGGTGCCAGGGGGGACTATGGCTACACCTTC,CSVGARGDYGYTF
TRBJ1-2,.,TRBV18,TRBD1,TGTGCCAGCTCACCCCGGACAGGGGGCGATGGCTACACCTTC,CASSPRTGGDGYTF
TRBJ2-3,.,TRBV5-5,.,TGTGCCAGCAGCGCGACTAGTACAGATACGCAGTATTTT,CASSATSTDTQYF
TRBJ1-3,.,TRBV15,.,TGTGCCACCAGCCGCCGGGGTCCCTCGACCTTCCTCTCTGGAAACACCATATATTTT,CATSRRGPSTFLSGNTIYF
TRBJ1-2,once,TRBV11-3,.,TGTGCCAGCGGCCTGGGGAGGGACGGCTACACCTTC,CASGLGRDGYTF
TRBJ2-2,once,TRBV6-2/TRBV6-3,.,TGTGCCAGCATCCCTCAAGGGGACTACACCGGGGAGCTGTTTTTT,CASIPQGDYTGELFF
TRBJ1-1,.,TRBV5-1,TRBD1,TGCGCCAGCAGCCTACAGGGGGCAGGCACTGAAGCTTTCTTT,CASSLQGAGTEAFF
TRBJ2-3,many,TRBV2,.,TGTGCCAGCAGGGACCCTGGGGGGGGCCGTACAGATACGCAGTATTTT,CASRDPGGGRTDTQYF
TRBJ2-2,few,TRBV5-1,TRBD2,TGCGCCAGCAGGACCGGGACTAGTATGGACGGGGAGCTGTTTTTT,CASRTGTSMDGELFF
TRBJ2-1,.,TRBV12-1,.,TGTGCCAGCAGCTTGCCTAGCTCCGGGACAGGGATGAAGAATGAGCAGTTCTTC,CASSLPSSGTGMKNEQFF
TRBJ2-1,.,TRBV12-1,.,TGTGCCACCAGTCCTTCGGGACAGGGTTACAATGAGCAGTTCTTC,CATSPSGQGYNEQFF
TRBJ1-2,.,TRBV30,.,TGTGCCTGGAATCGGAGAAACTATGGCTACACCTTC,CAWNRRNYGYTF
TRBJ1-3,.,TRBV11-2,.,TGTGCCAGCAGCTTAGTAGAGAGTCTCTCTGGAAACACCATATATTTT,CASSLVESLSGNTIYF